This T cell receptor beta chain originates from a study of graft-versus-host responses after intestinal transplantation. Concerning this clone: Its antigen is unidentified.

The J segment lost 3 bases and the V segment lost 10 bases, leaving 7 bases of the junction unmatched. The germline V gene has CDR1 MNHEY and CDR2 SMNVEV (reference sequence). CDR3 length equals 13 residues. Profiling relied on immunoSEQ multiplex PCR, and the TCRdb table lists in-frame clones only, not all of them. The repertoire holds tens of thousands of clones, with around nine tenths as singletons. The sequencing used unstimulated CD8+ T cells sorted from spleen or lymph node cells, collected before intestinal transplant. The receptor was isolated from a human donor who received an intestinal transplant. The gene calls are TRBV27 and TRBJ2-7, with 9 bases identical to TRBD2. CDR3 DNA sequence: TGTGCCACCTATCCTAGCGGGATCTACGAGCAGTACTTC. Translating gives CATYPSGIYEQYF.